This is a list of T cell receptor beta chains from one sample in a study of beta chain features in type 1 diabetes. The repertoire was sequenced with immunoSEQ multiplex PCR; TCRdb's copy has only in-frame clones and lacks some. The profile covers roughly 450,000 clones, with more than 11% appearing a single time and 0.035% to 0.045% taken by the ten largest. Sequenced input: naive CD4+ T cells from blood. Every receptor here comes from a man between 25 and 39 years old in good health. Both conserved end residues are part of each CDR3. D genes are given only for firm matches. Expanded clones are given a class, and other clones once, few, many or no size at all.

DNA: TGCAGCGGCGTACAGGGGGTACAGACCCAGTACTTC
CDR3: CSGVQGVQTQYF
D: TRBD1
V: TRBV29-1
size: few
J: TRBJ2-5

DNA: TGCGCCAGCAGCCGAGCGGGGTTCGAAAACACCATATATTTT
CDR3: CASSRAGFENTIYF
D: -
V: TRBV4-1
size: many
J: TRBJ1-3

DNA: TGTGCCAGTATAGGGGTTGGCCCGTGGAATGAGCAGTTCTTC
CDR3: CASIGVGPWNEQFF
D: -
V: TRBV19
size: -
J: TRBJ2-1

DNA: TGTGCCAGCAGCCCAGGGTCAGGTTTCTCTGGAAACACCATATATTTT
CDR3: CASSPGSGFSGNTIYF
D: -
V: TRBV27
size: few
J: TRBJ1-3

DNA: TGTGCCAGCAGTCACTCTCTGACAGGGCGAAATGAGCAGTTCTTC
CDR3: CASSHSLTGRNEQFF
D: TRBD1
V: TRBV28
size: few
J: TRBJ2-1

DNA: TGTGCCAGCAGTTCGGACAGGGGCGGGTCCGAGCAGTACTTC
CDR3: CASSSDRGGSEQYF
D: TRBD1
V: TRBV6-5
size: many
J: TRBJ2-7

DNA: TGCGCCAGCAGCCAAGTCCGGGGAGAGTATGGCTACACCTTC
CDR3: CASSQVRGEYGYTF
D: -
V: TRBV4-3
size: -
J: TRBJ1-2

DNA: TGTGCCTGGAGTCCCCCGGGACAGGGGTGGAACACTGAAGCTTTCTTT
CDR3: CAWSPPGQGWNTEAFF
D: TRBD1
V: TRBV30
size: -
J: TRBJ1-1

DNA: TGCGCCAGCAGCTCGGGAGTTGTACAAGAGACCCAGTACTTC
CDR3: CASSSGVVQETQYF
D: -
V: TRBV5-1
size: few
J: TRBJ2-5

DNA: TGTGCCAGTAGTATAATGATTGGAGTGAACACTGAAGCTTTCTTT
CDR3: CASSIMIGVNTEAFF
D: -
V: TRBV19
size: few
J: TRBJ1-1

DNA: TGTGCCAGCAGCGCCTCGGGGATAGGGGATACGCAGTATTTT
CDR3: CASSASGIGDTQYF
D: -
V: TRBV7-9
size: few
J: TRBJ2-3

DNA: TGTGCAAGTCGCTTAGGACATCAGAATCAGCCCCAGCATTTT
CDR3: CASRLGHQNQPQHF
D: -
V: TRBV12-2
size: -
J: TRBJ1-5

DNA: TGTGCCAGCAGTGACGGGGTGTATGGCTACACCTTC
CDR3: CASSDGVYGYTF
D: -
V: TRBV25-1
size: few
J: TRBJ1-2

DNA: TGTGCCAGCAGCGTATTCGCCGGGACAGGGAAACTGAGCAATCAGCCCCAGCATTTT
CDR3: CASSVFAGTGKLSNQPQHF
D: TRBD1
V: TRBV9
size: few
J: TRBJ1-5

DNA: TGTGCCAGCAGTCCCCTTGAGGGGTACTATGGCTACACCTTC
CDR3: CASSPLEGYYGYTF
D: -
V: TRBV27
size: few
J: TRBJ1-2

DNA: TGTGCCAGCAGTGAATGGCAGCAAAGAGATACGCAGTATTTT
CDR3: CASSEWQQRDTQYF
D: -
V: TRBV2
size: -
J: TRBJ2-3

DNA: TGCGCCAGCAGCCAAGTGTGGAGCGGGGGGACAGATACGCAGTATTTT
CDR3: CASSQVWSGGTDTQYF
D: TRBD2
V: TRBV4-3
size: few
J: TRBJ2-3

DNA: TGTGCCAGCAGTTTTGTTAGGGGGAACAATGAGCAGTTCTTC
CDR3: CASSFVRGNNEQFF
D: -
V: TRBV27
size: few
J: TRBJ2-1

DNA: TGTGCCAGCAGCCTGGACGGGGGGGCCTCATACGAGCAGTACTTC
CDR3: CASSLDGGASYEQYF
D: TRBD2
V: TRBV7-2
size: few
J: TRBJ2-7

DNA: TGCGCCAGCACCCCTGAATTAGTTCGGGAAGGCTACACCTTC
CDR3: CASTPELVREGYTF
D: -
V: TRBV4-3
size: -
J: TRBJ1-2

DNA: TGTGCCAGCAGCCGTGGGGGAGAGACCCAGTACTTC
CDR3: CASSRGGETQYF
D: -
V: TRBV5-6
size: -
J: TRBJ2-5

DNA: TGTGCCAGCAGCCAAGCGGGGGCGGACACTGAAGCTTTCTTT
CDR3: CASSQAGADTEAFF
D: -
V: TRBV9
size: -
J: TRBJ1-1

DNA: TGTGCCAGCTCACGACTTCCGGCCTCTACTAATTCAGAGACCCAGTACTTC
CDR3: CASSRLPASTNSETQYF
D: -
V: TRBV18
size: few
J: TRBJ2-5

DNA: TGTGCCGGGGACCGGTGGACTGGCAACAATGAGCAGTTCTTC
CDR3: CAGDRWTGNNEQFF
D: -
V: TRBV14
size: -
J: TRBJ2-1

DNA: TGCGCCAGCAGCATACAGGGGGGAGAGACCCAGTACTTC
CDR3: CASSIQGGETQYF
D: TRBD1
V: TRBV5-1
size: few
J: TRBJ2-5